Listed below are T cell receptor beta chains from one sample, sequenced in a study of identical twins. TCRdb ran MiXCR on the 5' RACE reads and lists one entry per CDR3 protein. The sample has under 1 million distinct CDR3 sequences, roughly 12% seen once; the top ten hold around 1.5%. The same sample was also studied in work on yellow fever vaccine responses in identical twins.

The specimen was PBMCs. These receptors were taken from a woman aged 18-29 years in good health. Both conserved end residues are part of each CDR3. A D gene is named only where the DNA matches it firmly. The size field is filled for only some rows; it gives once, few, many or a size class.

size: NA
J: TRBJ2-7
V: TRBV5-1
D: NA
DNA: TGCGCCAGCAGCCGACCCGACAGGCTCTACGAGCAGTACTTC
CDR3: CASSRPDRLYEQYF

size: few
J: TRBJ2-1
V: TRBV15
D: NA
DNA: TGTGCCACCAGTATATCCGGGACCCGGCCCTACAATGAGCAGTTCTTC
CDR3: CATSISGTRPYNEQFF

size: few
J: TRBJ2-2
V: TRBV13
D: NA
DNA: TGTGCCAGCAGCCCGAGGGGTACCTCGAACACCGGGGAGCTGTTTTTT
CDR3: CASSPRGTSNTGELFF

size: few
J: TRBJ2-5
V: TRBV24-1
D: TRBD2
DNA: TGTGCCACCAGTGTTGAGGGGATCGCTCCTTTGGGACTAGCTCCTGGGGAGACCCAGTACTTC
CDR3: CATSVEGIAPLGLAPGETQYF

size: few
J: TRBJ2-1
V: TRBV6-2/TRBV6-3
D: NA
DNA: TGTGCCAGCAGTTACTCTTTCAGCCAGGGGGGTGATGAGCAGTTCTTC
CDR3: CASSYSFSQGGDEQFF

size: NA
J: TRBJ2-5
V: TRBV7-9
D: NA
DNA: TGTGCCAGCGGGGAGCTCGGGGGTGAGGAAGAGACCCAGTACTTC
CDR3: CASGELGGEEETQYF

size: NA
J: TRBJ2-3
V: TRBV12-3/TRBV12-4
D: NA
DNA: TGTGCCAGCAGTTTAGGGATAGCTACGTATTTT
CDR3: CASSLGIATYF

size: few
J: TRBJ2-3
V: TRBV29-1
D: NA
DNA: TGCAGCGCCGCCCCGGTAGGGGTGGTCACAGATACGCAGTATTTT
CDR3: CSAAPVGVVTDTQYF

size: many
J: TRBJ2-5
V: TRBV12-3/TRBV12-4
D: NA
DNA: TGTGCCAGCAGTTTCGTTCGAGAGACCCAGTACTTC
CDR3: CASSFVRETQYF

size: many
J: TRBJ2-1
V: TRBV29-1
D: TRBD2
DNA: TGCAGCGTTGACGCGGGGGGGAATGAGCAGTTCTTC
CDR3: CSVDAGGNEQFF

size: few
J: TRBJ2-1
V: TRBV12-3/TRBV12-4
D: NA
DNA: TGTGCCAGCAGACCGCTCAGGGGAGGCAATGAGCAGTTCTTC
CDR3: CASRPLRGGNEQFF

size: many
J: TRBJ2-1
V: TRBV4-1
D: NA
DNA: TGCGCCAGCAGCCAAGATTTGGATGAGCAGTTCTTC
CDR3: CASSQDLDEQFF

size: few
J: TRBJ1-1
V: TRBV12-3/TRBV12-4
D: NA
DNA: TGTGCCAGCCTGGGGGGTGGGGGATCGGGGACTGAAGCTTTCTTT
CDR3: CASLGGGGSGTEAFF

size: NA
J: TRBJ2-5
V: TRBV5-1
D: TRBD2
DNA: TGCGCCAGCAGATGGGGAGGGGAAGAGACCCAGTACTTC
CDR3: CASRWGGEETQYF

size: NA
J: TRBJ2-3
V: TRBV28
D: NA
DNA: TGTGCCAGCAGCCGCCCCCAGGGAGCGGATACGCAGTATTTT
CDR3: CASSRPQGADTQYF

size: many
J: TRBJ2-3
V: TRBV3-1
D: NA
DNA: TGTGCCAGCAGCCCATACGCGGAAGATACGCAGTATTTT
CDR3: CASSPYAEDTQYF

size: NA
J: TRBJ2-2
V: TRBV7-9
D: NA
DNA: TGTGCCAGCCCGGGACGGTCCAACACCGGGGAGCTGTTTTTT
CDR3: CASPGRSNTGELFF